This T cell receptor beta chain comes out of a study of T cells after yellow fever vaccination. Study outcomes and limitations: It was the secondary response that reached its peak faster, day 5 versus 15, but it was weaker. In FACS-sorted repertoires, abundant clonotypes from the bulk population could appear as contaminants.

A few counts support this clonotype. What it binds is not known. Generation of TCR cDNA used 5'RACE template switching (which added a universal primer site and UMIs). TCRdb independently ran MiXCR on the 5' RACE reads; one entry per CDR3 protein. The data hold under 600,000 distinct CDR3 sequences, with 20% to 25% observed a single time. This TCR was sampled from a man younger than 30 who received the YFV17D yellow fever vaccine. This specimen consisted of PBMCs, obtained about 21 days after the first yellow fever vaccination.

The CDR3 is CASSQVGGDEQYV. The CDR3 nucleotides are TGCGCCAGCAGCCAAGTCGGGGGCGATGAGCAGTACGTC. The genes are TRBV4-1 and TRBJ2-7, with D tentatively TRBD1 or TRBD2 (6 bases each). Trimming cost V 1 base and J 7 bases, with 11 bases left between them. CDR1 MGHRA and CDR2 YSYEKL come from the germline V gene. The CDR3 has 13 residues.